Listed here is a single T cell receptor (beta chain). Its antigen remains unidentified. The PCR had 60 Vbeta and 13 Jbeta primers. In the original workflow: The authors later counted 75 million to 90 million unique TCR beta chains, roughly 10 million of them shared. Clones were sequenced by immunoSEQ multiplex PCR, and TCRdb holds only the in-frame ones, with some missing. V, J and clone size were drawn from that table, and D and trimming were deduced from the DNA. The sample consists of roughly 200,000 clones, around 64% of them appearing once. This sample was included in a study of cytomegalovirus exposure and HLA in healthy donors. Regarding the study as a whole: Previously analyzed data showed that most TCR beta V segments were productive at a frequency of about 87% or about 30%. It was 150 to 200 TCR beta chains that were listed as cytomegalovirus-associated.

CDR3 length: 16 amino acids. Trimming took 0 bases from V and 0 from J, leaving 10 bases between them. Per germline, CDR1 SGDLS and CDR2 YYNGEE. J is TRBJ2-1 and V is TRBV9; maybe TRBD2 (6 bases). Sequenced sample: PBMCs. This receptor was identified in a man between 35 and 55 years old in good health and CMV-seropositive. The CDR3 DNA reads as TGTGCCAGCAGCGTAGCCGGGACTCCCTCCTACAATGAGCAGTTCTTC. Residues: CASSVAGTPSYNEQFF. The full variable domain, with the rest looked up from reference TRBV9 and TRBJ2-1, is DSGVTQTPKHLITATGQRVTLRCSPRSGDLSVYWYQQSLDQGLQFLIQYYNGEERAKGNILERFSAQQFPDLHSELNLSSLELGDSALYFCASSVAGTPSYNEQFFGPGTRLTVL.